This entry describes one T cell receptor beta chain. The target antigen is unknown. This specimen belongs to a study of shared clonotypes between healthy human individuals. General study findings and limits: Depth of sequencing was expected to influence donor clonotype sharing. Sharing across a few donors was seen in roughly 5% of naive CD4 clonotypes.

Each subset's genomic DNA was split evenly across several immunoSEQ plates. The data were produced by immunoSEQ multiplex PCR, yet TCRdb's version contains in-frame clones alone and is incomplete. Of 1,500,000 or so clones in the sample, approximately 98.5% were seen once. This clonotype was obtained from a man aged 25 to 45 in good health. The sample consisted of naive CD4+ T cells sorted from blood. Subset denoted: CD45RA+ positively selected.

CDR3 loop: CASSTGLAGSDEQFF. In nucleotides, the CDR3 is TGCGCCAGCAGCACCGGACTAGCGGGTAGCGATGAGCAGTTCTTC. The chain carries TRBV5-1 and TRBJ2-1; TRBD2 agrees at 11 bases. CDR1 and CDR2 from the germline V gene are SGHRS and YFSETQ. J gave up 8 bases and V 4 bases, and 8 bases lay outside the gene matches. The CDR3 covers 15 residues.